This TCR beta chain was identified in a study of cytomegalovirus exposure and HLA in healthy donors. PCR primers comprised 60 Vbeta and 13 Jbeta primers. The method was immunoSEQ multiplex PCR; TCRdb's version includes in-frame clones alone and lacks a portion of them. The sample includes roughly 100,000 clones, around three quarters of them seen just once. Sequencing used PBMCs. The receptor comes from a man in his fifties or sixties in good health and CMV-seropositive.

This CDR3 is CASKIIRDRGLSYNSPLHF. The CDR3 region has the DNA TGTGCCAGCAAAATTATCCGGGACAGGGGATTGTCCTATAATTCACCCCTCCACTTT. The chain carries TRBV28 and TRBJ1-6; 10 nucleotides line up with TRBD1. CDR3 length equals 19 residues. The V gene end was trimmed by 7 bases and the J gene end by 1 base; junction bases not matched to a gene: 13. CDR1 MDHEN and CDR2 SYDVKM come from the germline V gene.